The T cell receptor (beta chain) under discussion was sequenced for a study of blood T cell repertoires in COVID-19. Study summary: The United States, Italy and Spain supplied acute and convalescent COVID-19 samples. Nucleic acid was either cDNA or gDNA, and it came from T cells, B-cell-depleted T cells, or PBMCs.

Between the trimmed V and J ends, which lost 0 bases and 7 bases, there was a span of 6 bases. The CDR3 consists of 12 residues. Germline V gives CDR1 MNHEY, CDR2 SVGAGI. As concerns this clone: Different DNA sequences within this sample yield the same CDR3.

The assay was immunoSEQ multiplex PCR, and TCRdb's table has in-frame clones only and misses some. The table lists about 280,000 clones, 85% to 90% of them singletons, with 11% in the top ten. Sequencing input: peripheral blood. The V call is TRBV6-5, the J call TRBJ1-2; no reliable D call. The clonotype comes from a woman younger than 45 with COVID-19, enrolled during active disease. CDR3 DNA sequence: TGTGCCAGCAGTTACTCCCGGGGTGGCTACACCTTC. Translation gives CASSYSRGGYTF.